The 14 T cell receptor beta chains listed next were all sequenced from one sample in a study of cytomegalovirus exposure and HLA in healthy donors. Amplification used 60 Vbeta primers and 13 Jbeta primers. Method: immunoSEQ multiplex PCR; TCRdb's copy keeps in-frame clones and lacks some. The table records 150,000 or so clones, around 74% of them present only once. Sequenced: PBMCs. The receptors stem from a female donor in good health and CMV-seronegative.

The chain combines TRBV19 with TRBJ1-1, with D maybe TRBD1 (6 bases). The CDR3 contains 14 residues. V dropped 6 bases and J dropped 5 bases, with 16 bases sitting between them. Germline-derived CDR1 and CDR2 are LNHDA and SQIVND (reference sequence). The CDR3 DNA reads as TGTGCCAGTAGCCCAGGAAGGGGGGGGACTGAAGCTTTCTTT. This codes for CASSPGRGGTEAFF.

The V and J genes are TRBV10-3 and TRBJ2-3; D possibly corresponds to TRBD2 (5 bases). Germline CDR1 reads ENHRY; CDR2 reads SYGVKD. V lost 8 bases and J 6 bases, leaving 9 bases between the germline ends. The CDR3 runs 11 residues. CDR3 DNA: TGTGCCATCGGGAGAATCGATACGCAGTATTTT. Translation gives CAIGRIDTQYF.

This sequence joins TRBV5-6 and TRBJ2-1; D may be TRBD2 (7 bases). The CDR3 totals 17 residues. The germline gives CDR1 SGHDT, CDR2 YYEEEE. Trimming took 4 bases from V and 3 from J, leaving 20 bases between them. CDR3 in DNA: TGTGCCAGCAGCCTCATGGGTGGGGGGGCGTTCTACAATGAGCAGTTCTTC. Amino acids: CASSLMGGGAFYNEQFF. The full variable domain, in which reference TRBV5-6 and TRBJ2-1 provide the parts outside the CDR3, is DAGVTQSPTHLIKTRGQQVTLRCSPKSGHDTVSWYQQALGQGPQFIFQYYEEEERQRGNFPDRFSGHQFPNYSSELNVNALLLGDSALYLCASSLMGGGAFYNEQFFGPGTRLTVL.

This chain joins TRBV4-3 and TRBJ1-4; 12 bases align to TRBD1. The length of the CDR3 is 19 residues. Germline V CDR1 and CDR2: LGHNA, YSLEER. V gave up 2 bases and J gave up 5 bases; unmatched junction bases: 12. The CDR3 DNA is TGCGCCAGCAGCCAACCCTTGGGACAGGGGGCGGGGGTGAATGAAAAACTGTTTTTT. This codes for CASSQPLGQGAGVNEKLFF.

The chain carries TRBV30 and TRBJ1-3; 7 positions match TRBD1. The length of the CDR3 is 12 residues. CDR1 and CDR2 from the germline V gene are GTSNPN and SVGIG (reference sequence). The CDR3 nucleotides read TGTGCACAGAGGGGGCCTGGAAACACCATATATTTT. Translated: CAQRGPGNTIYF. The variable domain in full, with the rest retrieved from reference TRBV30 and TRBJ1-3, is SQTIHQWPATLVQPVGSPLSLECTVEGTSNPNLYWYRQAAGRGLQLLFYSVGIGQISSEVPQNLSASRPQDRQFILSSKKLLLSDSGFYLCAQRGPGNTIYFGEGSWLTVV.

This chain links TRBV11-2 with TRBJ2-1, with TRBD2 as a possible D gene (5 bases). This CDR3 region has 14 residues. CDR1 is SGHAT, CDR2 FQNNGV, per germline. V was trimmed by 6 bases and J by 2 bases, leaving 11 bases between them. The CDR3 region has the DNA TGTGCCAGCAGTAAGACCGGGACCTACAATGAGCAGTTCTTC. Its protein product is CASSKTGTYNEQFF.

The rearrangement uses TRBV2 and TRBJ1-1; D not resolved. This CDR3 has 13 residues. The germline gives CDR1 SNHLY, CDR2 FYNNEI. Trimming left V 8 bases short and J 5 bases short, with 15 bases between. The chain's CDR3 is CASLWEGRTEAFF. The CDR3 coding sequence is TGTGCCAGCCTCTGGGAGGGCCGAACTGAAGCTTTCTTT.

V and J are TRBV2 and TRBJ2-3, with a tentative D call TRBD1 (6 bases). Trimming cost V 2 bases and J 7 bases, with 10 bases left between them. CDR3 length: 13 residues. Per germline, CDR1 SNHLY and CDR2 FYNNEI. CDR3 sequence (DNA): TGTGCCAGCAGTGAATATAGGGGGAATACGCAGTATTTT. Residues: CASSEYRGNTQYF.

The rearrangement links TRBV5-1 to TRBJ1-1, with 10 positions matching TRBD1. Germline V gene data show CDR1 as SGHRS and CDR2 as YFSETQ. Trimming at V came to 4 bases and at J to 1 base, leaving 4 bases not matched to a gene. This CDR3 has 15 amino acids. CDR3 protein: CASSPRQGANTEAFF. The DNA for the CDR3 is TGCGCCAGCAGCCCCCGACAGGGGGCGAACACTGAAGCTTTCTTT. The full variable domain, rest sourced from reference TRBV5-1 and TRBJ1-1, is KAGVTQTPRYLIKTRGQQVTLSCSPISGHRSVSWYQQTPGQGLQFLFEYFSETQRNKGNFPGRFSGRQFSNSRSEMNVSTLELGDSALYLCASSPRQGANTEAFFGQGTRLTVV.

This rearrangement joins TRBV11-3 to TRBJ2-1, with 11 bases fitting TRBD2. CDR3 length equals 15 residues. Trimming cost V 5 bases and J 4 bases; bases outside gene matches: 4. The V gene's germline CDR1 is SGHNT and CDR2 YENEEA. The chain's CDR3 is CASSLLAGAYNEQFF. The CDR3 coding sequence is TGTGCCAGCAGCCTACTAGCGGGAGCGTACAATGAGCAGTTCTTC.

The chain combines TRBV7-3 with TRBJ2-1, with D unclear. Germline V gives CDR1 SGHTA, CDR2 FQGTGA. The CDR3 contains 13 residues. V was cut by 6 bases and J by 6 bases, with 12 bases left in between. The DNA of the CDR3 is TGTGCCAGCAGTCTATCCCGTCTCAATGAGCAGTTCTTC. Encoded protein: CASSLSRLNEQFF.

This clone was found once. The chain has TRBV9 and TRBJ2-1, with 7 positions matching TRBD1. The V gene end was trimmed by 2 bases and the J gene end by 5 bases; junction bases not matched to a gene: 4. The length of the CDR3 is 14 residues. The germline CDR1 and CDR2 sequences are SGDLS and YYNGEE. Here the CDR3 DNA reads TGTGCCAGCAGCGTCCGGGACAGTCACAATGAGCAGTTCTTC. Translation gives CASSVRDSHNEQFF. The variable domain in full, with the rest retrieved from reference TRBV9 and TRBJ2-1, is DSGVTQTPKHLITATGQRVTLRCSPRSGDLSVYWYQQSLDQGLQFLIQYYNGEERAKGNILERFSAQQFPDLHSELNLSSLELGDSALYFCASSVRDSHNEQFFGPGTRLTVL.

The chain carries TRBV7-2 and TRBJ2-1; tentatively, D is TRBD1 (7 bases). Trimming stripped 6 bases from V and 7 bases from J, with 16 bases between. The CDR3 contains 14 residues. Germline CDR1 and CDR2: SGHTA and FQGNSA. The CDR3 is CASRRRAGGNEQFF. The CDR3 DNA sequence: TGTGCCAGCAGGAGGCGGGCAGGGGGGAATGAGCAGTTCTTC.

The gene calls are TRBV5-4 and TRBJ1-3, with a weak D call TRBD1 (6 bases). Trimming took 0 bases from V and 2 from J, leaving 12 bases between them. Germline CDR1 SGHNT, CDR2 YYREEE (reference sequence). CDR3 length equals 16 residues. This chain's CDR3 is CASSLGTVMTGNTIYF. The CDR3 nucleotides are TGTGCCAGCAGCTTGGGGACAGTGATGACTGGAAACACCATATATTTT. The full variable domain, completed using reference TRBV5-4 and TRBJ1-3, is ETGVTQSPTHLIKTRGQQVTLRCSSQSGHNTVSWYQQALGQGPQFIFQYYREEENGRGNFPPRFSGLQFPNYSSELNVNALELDDSALYLCASSLGTVMTGNTIYFGEGSWLTVV.